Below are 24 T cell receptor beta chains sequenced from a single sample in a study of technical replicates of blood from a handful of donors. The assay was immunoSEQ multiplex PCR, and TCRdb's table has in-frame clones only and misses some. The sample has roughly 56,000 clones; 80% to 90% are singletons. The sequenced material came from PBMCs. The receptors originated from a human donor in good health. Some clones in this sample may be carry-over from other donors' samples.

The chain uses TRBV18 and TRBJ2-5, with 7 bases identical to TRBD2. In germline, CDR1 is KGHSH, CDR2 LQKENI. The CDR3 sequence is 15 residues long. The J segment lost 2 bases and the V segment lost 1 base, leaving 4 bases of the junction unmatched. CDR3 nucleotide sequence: TGTGCCAGCTCACCACGGTCGGGAGGACAAGAGACCCAGTACTTC. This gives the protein CASSPRSGGQETQYF.

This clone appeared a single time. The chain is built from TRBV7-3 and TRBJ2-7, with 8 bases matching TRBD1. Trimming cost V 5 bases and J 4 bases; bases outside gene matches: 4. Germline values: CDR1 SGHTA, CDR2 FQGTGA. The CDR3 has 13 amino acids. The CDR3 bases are TGTGCCAGCAGCGTTGACAGGGGATACGAGCAGTACTTC. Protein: CASSVDRGYEQYF.

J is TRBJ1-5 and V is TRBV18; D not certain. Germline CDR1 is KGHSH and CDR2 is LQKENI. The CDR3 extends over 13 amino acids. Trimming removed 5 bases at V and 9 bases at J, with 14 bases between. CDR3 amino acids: CASSTTARGPQHF. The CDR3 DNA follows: TGTGCCAGCTCAACGACGGCTCGGGGGCCCCAGCATTTT.

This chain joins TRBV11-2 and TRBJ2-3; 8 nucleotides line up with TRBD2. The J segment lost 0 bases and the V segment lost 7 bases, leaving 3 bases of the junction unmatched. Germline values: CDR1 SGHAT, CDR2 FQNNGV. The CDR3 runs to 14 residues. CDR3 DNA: TGTGCCAGCACCCGGGGGGGAAGCACAGATACGCAGTATTTT. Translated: CASTRGGSTDTQYF.

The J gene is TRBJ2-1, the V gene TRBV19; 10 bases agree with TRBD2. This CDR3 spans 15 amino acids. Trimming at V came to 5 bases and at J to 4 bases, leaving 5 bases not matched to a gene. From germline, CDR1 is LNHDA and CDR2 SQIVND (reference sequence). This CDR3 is CASSLLAGFYNEQFF. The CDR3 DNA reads TGTGCCAGTAGTCTACTAGCGGGATTTTACAATGAGCAGTTCTTC.

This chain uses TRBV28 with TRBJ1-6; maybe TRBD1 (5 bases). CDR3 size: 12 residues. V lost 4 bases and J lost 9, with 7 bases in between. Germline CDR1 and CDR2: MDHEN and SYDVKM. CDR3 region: CASSSGRSPLHF. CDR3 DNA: TGTGCCAGCAGTTCAGGGCGTTCACCCCTCCACTTT.

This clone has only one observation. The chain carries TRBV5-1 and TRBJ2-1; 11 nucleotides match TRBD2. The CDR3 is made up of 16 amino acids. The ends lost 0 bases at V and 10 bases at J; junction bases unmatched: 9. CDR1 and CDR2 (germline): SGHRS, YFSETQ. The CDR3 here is CASSLVTSGRGNEQFF. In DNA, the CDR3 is TGCGCCAGCAGCTTGGTAACTAGCGGGAGAGGGAACGAGCAGTTCTTC. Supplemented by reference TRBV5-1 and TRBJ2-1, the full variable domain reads KAGVTQTPRYLIKTRGQQVTLSCSPISGHRSVSWYQQTPGQGLQFLFEYFSETQRNKGNFPGRFSGRQFSNSRSEMNVSTLELGDSALYLCASSLVTSGRGNEQFFGPGTRLTVL.

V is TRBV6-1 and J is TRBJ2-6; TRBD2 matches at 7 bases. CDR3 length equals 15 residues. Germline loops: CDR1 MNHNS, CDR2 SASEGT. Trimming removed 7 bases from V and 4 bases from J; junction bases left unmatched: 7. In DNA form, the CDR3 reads TGTGCCAGCACCCGAGCGGGGTACGGGGCCAACGTCCTGACTTTC. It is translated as CASTRAGYGANVLTF.

The CDR3: CASSLGDRVPGELFF. CDR3 DNA sequence: TGTGCCAGCAGTTTGGGGGACAGGGTACCCGGGGAGCTGTTTTTT. The rearrangement joins TRBV6-5 to TRBJ2-2; 9 bases agree with TRBD1. CDR3 size: 15 residues. Germline values: CDR1 MNHEY, CDR2 SVGAGI. Trimming removed 4 bases from V and 6 bases from J; junction bases left unmatched: 6.

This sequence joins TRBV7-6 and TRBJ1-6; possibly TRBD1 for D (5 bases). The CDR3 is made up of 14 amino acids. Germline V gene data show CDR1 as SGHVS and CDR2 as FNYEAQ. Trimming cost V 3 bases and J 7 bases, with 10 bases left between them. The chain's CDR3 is CASSFGGKNSPLHF. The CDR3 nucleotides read TGTGCCAGCAGCTTTGGGGGGAAGAATTCACCCCTCCACTTT.

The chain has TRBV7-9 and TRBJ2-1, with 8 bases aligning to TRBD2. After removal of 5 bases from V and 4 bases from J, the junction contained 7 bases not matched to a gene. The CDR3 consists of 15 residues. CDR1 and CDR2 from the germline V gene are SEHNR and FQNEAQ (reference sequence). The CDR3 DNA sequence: TGTGCCAGCAGCCGCCAAGGGACTAGATACAATGAGCAGTTCTTC. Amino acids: CASSRQGTRYNEQFF.

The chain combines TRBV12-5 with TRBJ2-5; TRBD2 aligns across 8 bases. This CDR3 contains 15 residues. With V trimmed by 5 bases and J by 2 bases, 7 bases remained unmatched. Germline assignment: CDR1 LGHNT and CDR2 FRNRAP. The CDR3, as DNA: TGTGCTAGTGGTCCGGGAGGGCCTGGGCAAGAGACCCAGTACTTC. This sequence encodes CASGPGGPGQETQYF.

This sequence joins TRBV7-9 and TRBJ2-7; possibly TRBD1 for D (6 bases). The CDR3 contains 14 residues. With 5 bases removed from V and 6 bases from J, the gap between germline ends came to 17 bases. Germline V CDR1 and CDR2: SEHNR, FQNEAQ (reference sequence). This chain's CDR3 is CASSAYMTGVEQYF. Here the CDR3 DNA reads TGTGCCAGCAGCGCCTACATGACAGGAGTCGAGCAGTACTTC.

CDR3 coding DNA: TGCGCCAGCAGGGCCTGGTCCTATGGCTACACCTTC. Its protein is CASRAWSYGYTF. The chain joins TRBV4-1 to TRBJ1-2; no definite D call. This CDR3 region has 12 residues. Trimming stripped 6 bases from V and 4 bases from J, with 9 bases between. Germline CDR1 and CDR2: MGHRA and YSYEKL.

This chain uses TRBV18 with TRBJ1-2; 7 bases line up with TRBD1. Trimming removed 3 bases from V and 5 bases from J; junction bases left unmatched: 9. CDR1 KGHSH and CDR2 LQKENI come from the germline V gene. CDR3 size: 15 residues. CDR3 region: CASSPVQGGTYGYTF. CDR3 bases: TGTGCCAGCTCACCGGTTCAGGGGGGAACTTATGGCTACACCTTC. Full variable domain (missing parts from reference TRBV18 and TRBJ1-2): NAGVMQNPRHLVRRRGQEARLRCSPMKGHSHVYWYRQLPEEGLKFMVYLQKENIIDESGMPKERFSAEFPKEGPSILRIQQVVRGDSAAYFCASSPVQGGTYGYTFGSGTRLTVV.

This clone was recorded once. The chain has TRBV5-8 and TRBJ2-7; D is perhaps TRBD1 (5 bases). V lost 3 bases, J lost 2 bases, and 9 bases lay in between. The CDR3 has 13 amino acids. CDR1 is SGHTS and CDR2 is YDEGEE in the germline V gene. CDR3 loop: CASSSDRAYEQYF. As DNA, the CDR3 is TGTGCCAGCAGCTCCGACAGAGCCTACGAGCAGTACTTC.

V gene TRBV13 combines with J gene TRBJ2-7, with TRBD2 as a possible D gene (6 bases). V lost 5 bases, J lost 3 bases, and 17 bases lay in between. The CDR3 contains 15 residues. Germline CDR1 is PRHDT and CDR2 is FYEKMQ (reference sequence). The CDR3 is CASSPGTGENYEQYF. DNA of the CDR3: TGTGCCAGCAGCCCCGGGACGGGGGAGAACTACGAGCAGTACTTC.

CDR3: CASSAYRGPQETQYF. CDR3 in DNA: TGTGCCAGTAGTGCCTACAGGGGACCCCAAGAGACCCAGTACTTC. V is TRBV19 and J is TRBJ2-5; 7 bases align to TRBD1. The germline V gene has CDR1 LNHDA and CDR2 SQIVND (reference sequence). The CDR3 loop spans 15 amino acids. Trimming at V came to 5 bases and at J to 1 base, leaving 7 bases not matched to a gene.

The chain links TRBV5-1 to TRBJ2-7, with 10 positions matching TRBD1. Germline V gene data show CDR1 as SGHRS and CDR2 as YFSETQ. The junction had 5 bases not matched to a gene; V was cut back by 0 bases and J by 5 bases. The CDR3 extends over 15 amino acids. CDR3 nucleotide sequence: TGCGCCAGCAGCTTGGAGGGACAGGGGCTGGACGAGCAGTACTTC. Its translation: CASSLEGQGLDEQYF.

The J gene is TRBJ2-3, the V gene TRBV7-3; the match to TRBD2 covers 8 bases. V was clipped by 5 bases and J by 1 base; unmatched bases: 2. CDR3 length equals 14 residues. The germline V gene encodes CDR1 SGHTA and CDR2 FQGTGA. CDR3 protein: CASSTGGGTDTQYF. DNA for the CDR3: TGTGCCAGCAGCACCGGGGGGGGCACAGATACGCAGTATTTT. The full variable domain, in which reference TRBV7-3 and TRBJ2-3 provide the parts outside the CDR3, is GAGVSQTPSNKVTEKGKYVELRCDPISGHTALYWYRQSLGQGPEFLIYFQGTGAADDSGLPNDRFFAVRPEGSVSTLKIQRTERGDSAVYLCASSTGGGTDTQYFGPGTRLTVL.

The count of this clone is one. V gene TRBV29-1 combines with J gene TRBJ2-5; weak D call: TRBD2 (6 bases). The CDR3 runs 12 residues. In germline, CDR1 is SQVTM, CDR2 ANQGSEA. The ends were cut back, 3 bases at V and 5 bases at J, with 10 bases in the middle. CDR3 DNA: TGCAGCGTTGAGAGCGGGCAGGAGACCCAGTACTTC. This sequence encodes CSVESGQETQYF.

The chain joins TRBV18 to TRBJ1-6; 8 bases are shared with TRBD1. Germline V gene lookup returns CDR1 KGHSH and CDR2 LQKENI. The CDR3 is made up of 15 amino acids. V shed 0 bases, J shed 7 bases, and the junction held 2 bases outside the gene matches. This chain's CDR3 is CASSPPQGVNSPLHF. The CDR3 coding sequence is TGTGCCAGCTCACCACCACAGGGGGTGAATTCACCCCTCCACTTT.

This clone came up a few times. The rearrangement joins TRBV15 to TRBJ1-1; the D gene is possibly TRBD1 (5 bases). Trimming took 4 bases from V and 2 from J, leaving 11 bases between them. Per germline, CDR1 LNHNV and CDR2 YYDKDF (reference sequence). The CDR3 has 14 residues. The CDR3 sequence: CATSKRTLNTEAFF. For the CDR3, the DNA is TGTGCCACCAGCAAAAGGACACTCAACACTGAAGCTTTCTTT.

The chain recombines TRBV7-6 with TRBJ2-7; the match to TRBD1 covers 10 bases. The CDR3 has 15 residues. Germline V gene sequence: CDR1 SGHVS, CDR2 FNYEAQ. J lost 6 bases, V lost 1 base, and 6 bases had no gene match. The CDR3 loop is CASSLDGTGAAEQYF. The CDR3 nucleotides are TGTGCCAGCAGCTTAGACGGGACAGGGGCTGCCGAGCAGTACTTC.